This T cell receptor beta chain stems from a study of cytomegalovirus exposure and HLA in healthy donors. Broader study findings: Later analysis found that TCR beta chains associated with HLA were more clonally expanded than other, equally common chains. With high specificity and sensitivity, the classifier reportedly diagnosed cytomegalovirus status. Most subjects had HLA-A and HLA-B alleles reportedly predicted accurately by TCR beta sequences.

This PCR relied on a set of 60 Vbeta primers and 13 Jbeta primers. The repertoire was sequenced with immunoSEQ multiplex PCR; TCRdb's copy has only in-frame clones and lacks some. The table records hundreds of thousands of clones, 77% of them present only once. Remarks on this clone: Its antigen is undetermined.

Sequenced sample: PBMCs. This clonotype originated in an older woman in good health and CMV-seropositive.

CDR3 region: CASTRATGANVLTF. The CDR3 coding sequence is TGTGCCAGCACGAGGGCGACTGGGGCCAACGTCCTGACTTTC. This chain connects TRBV6-6 to TRBJ2-6, with a possible D match to TRBD2 (5 bases). The V gene lost 7 bases and the J gene lost 2 bases, with 9 bases spanning the gap. Germline lookup yields CDR1 MNHNY and CDR2 SVGAGI (reference sequence). The CDR3 is made up of 14 amino acids.